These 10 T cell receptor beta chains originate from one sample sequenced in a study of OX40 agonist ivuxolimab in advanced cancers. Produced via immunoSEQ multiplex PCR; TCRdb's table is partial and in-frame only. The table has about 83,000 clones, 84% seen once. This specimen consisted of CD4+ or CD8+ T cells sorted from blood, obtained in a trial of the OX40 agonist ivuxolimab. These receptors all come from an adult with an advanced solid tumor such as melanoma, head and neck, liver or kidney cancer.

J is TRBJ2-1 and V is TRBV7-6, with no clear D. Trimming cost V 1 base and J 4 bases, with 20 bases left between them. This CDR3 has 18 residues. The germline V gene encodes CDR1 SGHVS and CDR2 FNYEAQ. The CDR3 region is CASSLGALRGKVYNEQFF. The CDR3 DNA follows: TGTGCCAGCAGCTTAGGCGCGTTACGCGGAAAGGTTTACAATGAGCAGTTCTTC.

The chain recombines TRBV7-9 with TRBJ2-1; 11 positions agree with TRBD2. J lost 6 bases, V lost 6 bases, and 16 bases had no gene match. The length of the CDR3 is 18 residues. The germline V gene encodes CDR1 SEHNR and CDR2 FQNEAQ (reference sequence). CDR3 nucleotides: TGTGCCAGCAGGCCTCATCCAGTTAGCGGGGGGGCCTCCAATGAGCAGTTCTTC. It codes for CASRPHPVSGGASNEQFF.

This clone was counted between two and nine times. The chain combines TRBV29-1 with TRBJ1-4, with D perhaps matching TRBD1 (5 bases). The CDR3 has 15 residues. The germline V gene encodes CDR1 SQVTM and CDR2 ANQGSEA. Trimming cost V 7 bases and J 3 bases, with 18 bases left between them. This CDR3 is CSADSPGDSNEKLFF. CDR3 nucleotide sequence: TGCAGCGCCGACAGCCCGGGGGATTCTAATGAAAAACTGTTTTTT.

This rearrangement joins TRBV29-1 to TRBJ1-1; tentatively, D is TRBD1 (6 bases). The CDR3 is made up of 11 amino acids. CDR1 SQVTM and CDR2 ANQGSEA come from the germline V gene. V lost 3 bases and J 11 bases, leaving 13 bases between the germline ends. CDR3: CSVDDRSEAFF. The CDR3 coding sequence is TGCAGCGTTGACGACAGGAGTGAGGCTTTCTTT.

CDR3 residues: CASSFGPPRETQYF. DNA of the CDR3: TGTGCCAGCAGTTTTGGCCCCCCGAGGGAGACCCAGTACTTC. The V and J genes are TRBV28 and TRBJ2-5; D is unclear. The germline V gene has CDR1 MDHEN and CDR2 SYDVKM. Between the trimmed V and J ends, which lost 3 bases and 5 bases, there was a span of 13 bases. The CDR3 runs 14 residues.

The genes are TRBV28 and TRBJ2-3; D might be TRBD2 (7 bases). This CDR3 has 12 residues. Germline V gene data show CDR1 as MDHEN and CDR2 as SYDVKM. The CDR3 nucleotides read TGTGCGTTGCGGGGGCAGGCAGATACGCAGTATTTT. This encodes CALRGQADTQYF.

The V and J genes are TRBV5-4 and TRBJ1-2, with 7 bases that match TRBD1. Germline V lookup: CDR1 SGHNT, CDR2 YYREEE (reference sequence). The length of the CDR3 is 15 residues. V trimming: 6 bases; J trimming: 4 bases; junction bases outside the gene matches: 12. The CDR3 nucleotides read TGTGCCAGCATCTCCAGCAGGGGGTTCCGCTATGGCTACACCTTC. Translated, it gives CASISSRGFRYGYTF.

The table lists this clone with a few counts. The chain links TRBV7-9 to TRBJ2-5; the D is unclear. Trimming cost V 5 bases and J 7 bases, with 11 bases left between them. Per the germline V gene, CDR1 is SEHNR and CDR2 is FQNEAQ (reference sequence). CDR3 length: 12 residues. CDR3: CASSQPRSTQYF. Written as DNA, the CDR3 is TGTGCCAGCAGCCAACCCCGGTCGACCCAGTACTTC.

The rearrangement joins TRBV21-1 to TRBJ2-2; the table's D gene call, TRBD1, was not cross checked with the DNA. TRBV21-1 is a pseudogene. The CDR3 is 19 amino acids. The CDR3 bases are TGTGCCAGCAGCAAACAGCGCCAGGGTCCCCGACGAAACACCGGGGAGCTGTTTTTT. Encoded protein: CASSKQRQGPRRNTGELFF.

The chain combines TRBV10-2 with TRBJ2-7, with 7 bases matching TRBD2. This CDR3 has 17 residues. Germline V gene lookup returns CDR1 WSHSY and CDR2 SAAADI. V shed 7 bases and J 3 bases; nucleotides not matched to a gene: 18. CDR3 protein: CASTHLRRGSSYYEQYF. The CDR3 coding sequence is TGCGCCAGCACCCACCTTCGGCGGGGGTCCTCCTACTACGAGCAGTACTTC.